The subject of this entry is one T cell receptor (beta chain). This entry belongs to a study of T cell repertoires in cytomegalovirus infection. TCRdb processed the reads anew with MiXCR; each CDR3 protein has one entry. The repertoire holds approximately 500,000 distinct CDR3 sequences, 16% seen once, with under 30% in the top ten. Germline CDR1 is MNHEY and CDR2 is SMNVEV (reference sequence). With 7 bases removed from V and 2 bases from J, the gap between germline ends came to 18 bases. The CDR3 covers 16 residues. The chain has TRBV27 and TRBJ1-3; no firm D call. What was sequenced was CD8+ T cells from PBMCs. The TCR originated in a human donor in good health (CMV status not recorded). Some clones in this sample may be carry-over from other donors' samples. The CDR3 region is CASTPALEPTGNTIYF. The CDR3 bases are TGTGCCAGCACCCCCGCCCTGGAGCCAACTGGAAACACCATATATTTT.